The rows below give T cell receptor beta chains drawn from one sample of a study of blood T cell repertoires in COVID-19. Using immunoSEQ multiplex PCR, the repertoire was profiled, and TCRdb retains in-frame clones only, with some absent. In the table there are 110,000 to 150,000 clones, around 84% of which are singletons. Material for sequencing was peripheral blood. Receptor source: a human donor in a cohort sampled during active COVID-19. The CDR3 runs from the conserved cysteine through the conserved F or W. Each record gives: D gene, V gene, clone size, J gene, CDR3 protein, CDR3 DNA. A D gene is named only where the DNA matches it firmly. Clone size is not always given. Where it is, it says once, few, many or a class for expanded clones.

>.|TRBV19|.|TRBJ2-3
CASSIAETDTQYF
TGTGCCAGTAGTATTGCGGAAACAGATACGCAGTATTTT
>TRBD1|TRBV10-3|.|TRBJ2-7
CAVQSGTDLTYEQYF
TGTGCCGTACAATCCGGGACAGACTTAACCTACGAGCAGTACTTC
>.|TRBV7-9|few|TRBJ2-5
CASSSYTGQETQYF
TGTGCCAGCAGCTCGTACACGGGGCAAGAGACCCAGTACTTC
>TRBD1|TRBV28|.|TRBJ2-2
CASRSGQGGTGELFF
TGTGCCAGCAGATCCGGACAGGGGGGCACCGGGGAGCTGTTTTTT
>TRBD2|TRBV30|.|TRBJ2-1
CAWSVGTSVYNEQFF
TGTGCCTGGAGTGTAGGGACTAGCGTCTACAATGAGCAGTTCTTC
>.|TRBV4-1|few|TRBJ1-1
CASSQDGYRVTEAFF
TGCGCCAGCAGCCAAGACGGGTACAGGGTTACTGAAGCTTTCTTT
>.|TRBV6-1|once|TRBJ1-2
CASSELIRGHGYTF
TGTGCCAGCAGTGAACTCATCAGGGGACACGGCTACACCTTC
>.|TRBV7-9|.|TRBJ2-7
CASSLLGSTAYEQYF
TGTGCCAGCAGCTTACTTGGGAGTACGGCCTACGAGCAGTACTTC
>TRBD1|TRBV11-2|.|TRBJ2-7
CASTIEGQGDYEQYF
TGTGCCAGCACGATCGAGGGACAGGGTGACTACGAGCAGTACTTC
>.|TRBV7-2|.|TRBJ2-2
CASSLVNSNTGELFF
TGTGCCAGCAGCTTAGTAAATTCCAACACCGGGGAGCTGTTTTTT